Listed here are 5 T cell receptor beta chains from one sample, sequenced in a study of blood T cell repertoires in COVID-19. Profiled with immunoSEQ multiplex PCR; TCRdb holds only in-frame clones, not every one. The data contain 100,000 to 150,000 clones, approximately 90% of them singletons. Sequencing input: peripheral blood. The receptors derive from a man aged 45-65 years with COVID-19, enrolled during active disease.

The chain has TRBV11-3 and TRBJ2-5; 16 bases map to TRBD2. CDR3 length: 16 residues. The V segment lost 5 bases and the J segment 3 bases; nucleotides outside the gene matches: 3. Germline values: CDR1 SGHNT, CDR2 YENEEA. This CDR3 reads CASSPGTSGREETQYF. The CDR3 region has the DNA TGTGCCAGCAGCCCCGGGACTAGCGGGAGGGAAGAGACCCAGTACTTC. Using reference TRBV11-3 and TRBJ2-5 for the parts outside the CDR3, the full variable domain is EAGVVQSPRYKIIEKKQPVAFWCNPISGHNTLYWYLQNLGQGPELLIRYENEEAVDDSQLPKDRFSAERLKGVDSTLKIQPAELGDSAVYLCASSPGTSGREETQYFGPGTRLLVL.

The chain couples TRBV19 to TRBJ2-2; maybe TRBD1 (6 bases). The germline V gene has CDR1 LNHDA and CDR2 SQIVND (reference sequence). The CDR3 length is 15 residues. The V end lost 6 bases, the J end lost 4 bases, and 15 bases lay between the germline ends. CDR3 loop: CASSITGSGTGELFF. The CDR3 region has the DNA TGTGCCAGTAGCATCACAGGGAGTGGCACCGGGGAGCTGTTTTTT.

This rearrangement joins TRBV19 to TRBJ2-1; D gene ambiguous. Per germline, CDR1 LNHDA and CDR2 SQIVND (reference sequence). The CDR3 length is 15 residues. Trimming took 2 bases from V and 1 from J, leaving 9 bases between them. The CDR3 sequence is CASSINGASYNEQFF. CDR3 DNA: TGTGCCAGTAGTATAAATGGAGCGTCCTACAATGAGCAGTTCTTC.

The chain links TRBV7-2 to TRBJ2-3; TRBD2 agrees at 8 bases. CDR1 is SGHTA and CDR2 is FQGNSA in the germline V gene. This CDR3 comprises 16 residues. J was trimmed by 4 bases and V by 3 bases; bases with no gene match: 9. The CDR3 loop reads CASSFGLAGIADTQYF. The CDR3 bases are TGTGCCAGCAGCTTCGGACTAGCCGGTATCGCAGATACGCAGTATTTT.

This clone appeared once. The chain has TRBV6-1 and TRBJ1-6, with 7 bases fitting TRBD1. Germline V gives CDR1 MNHNS, CDR2 SASEGT. The CDR3 sequence is 15 residues long. With 2 bases clipped from V and 5 bases from J, the junction kept 3 bases outside the gene matches. As DNA, the CDR3 is TGTGCCAGCAGTGAATTGGGGACAGATAATTCACCCCTCCACTTT. Protein sequence: CASSELGTDNSPLHF.